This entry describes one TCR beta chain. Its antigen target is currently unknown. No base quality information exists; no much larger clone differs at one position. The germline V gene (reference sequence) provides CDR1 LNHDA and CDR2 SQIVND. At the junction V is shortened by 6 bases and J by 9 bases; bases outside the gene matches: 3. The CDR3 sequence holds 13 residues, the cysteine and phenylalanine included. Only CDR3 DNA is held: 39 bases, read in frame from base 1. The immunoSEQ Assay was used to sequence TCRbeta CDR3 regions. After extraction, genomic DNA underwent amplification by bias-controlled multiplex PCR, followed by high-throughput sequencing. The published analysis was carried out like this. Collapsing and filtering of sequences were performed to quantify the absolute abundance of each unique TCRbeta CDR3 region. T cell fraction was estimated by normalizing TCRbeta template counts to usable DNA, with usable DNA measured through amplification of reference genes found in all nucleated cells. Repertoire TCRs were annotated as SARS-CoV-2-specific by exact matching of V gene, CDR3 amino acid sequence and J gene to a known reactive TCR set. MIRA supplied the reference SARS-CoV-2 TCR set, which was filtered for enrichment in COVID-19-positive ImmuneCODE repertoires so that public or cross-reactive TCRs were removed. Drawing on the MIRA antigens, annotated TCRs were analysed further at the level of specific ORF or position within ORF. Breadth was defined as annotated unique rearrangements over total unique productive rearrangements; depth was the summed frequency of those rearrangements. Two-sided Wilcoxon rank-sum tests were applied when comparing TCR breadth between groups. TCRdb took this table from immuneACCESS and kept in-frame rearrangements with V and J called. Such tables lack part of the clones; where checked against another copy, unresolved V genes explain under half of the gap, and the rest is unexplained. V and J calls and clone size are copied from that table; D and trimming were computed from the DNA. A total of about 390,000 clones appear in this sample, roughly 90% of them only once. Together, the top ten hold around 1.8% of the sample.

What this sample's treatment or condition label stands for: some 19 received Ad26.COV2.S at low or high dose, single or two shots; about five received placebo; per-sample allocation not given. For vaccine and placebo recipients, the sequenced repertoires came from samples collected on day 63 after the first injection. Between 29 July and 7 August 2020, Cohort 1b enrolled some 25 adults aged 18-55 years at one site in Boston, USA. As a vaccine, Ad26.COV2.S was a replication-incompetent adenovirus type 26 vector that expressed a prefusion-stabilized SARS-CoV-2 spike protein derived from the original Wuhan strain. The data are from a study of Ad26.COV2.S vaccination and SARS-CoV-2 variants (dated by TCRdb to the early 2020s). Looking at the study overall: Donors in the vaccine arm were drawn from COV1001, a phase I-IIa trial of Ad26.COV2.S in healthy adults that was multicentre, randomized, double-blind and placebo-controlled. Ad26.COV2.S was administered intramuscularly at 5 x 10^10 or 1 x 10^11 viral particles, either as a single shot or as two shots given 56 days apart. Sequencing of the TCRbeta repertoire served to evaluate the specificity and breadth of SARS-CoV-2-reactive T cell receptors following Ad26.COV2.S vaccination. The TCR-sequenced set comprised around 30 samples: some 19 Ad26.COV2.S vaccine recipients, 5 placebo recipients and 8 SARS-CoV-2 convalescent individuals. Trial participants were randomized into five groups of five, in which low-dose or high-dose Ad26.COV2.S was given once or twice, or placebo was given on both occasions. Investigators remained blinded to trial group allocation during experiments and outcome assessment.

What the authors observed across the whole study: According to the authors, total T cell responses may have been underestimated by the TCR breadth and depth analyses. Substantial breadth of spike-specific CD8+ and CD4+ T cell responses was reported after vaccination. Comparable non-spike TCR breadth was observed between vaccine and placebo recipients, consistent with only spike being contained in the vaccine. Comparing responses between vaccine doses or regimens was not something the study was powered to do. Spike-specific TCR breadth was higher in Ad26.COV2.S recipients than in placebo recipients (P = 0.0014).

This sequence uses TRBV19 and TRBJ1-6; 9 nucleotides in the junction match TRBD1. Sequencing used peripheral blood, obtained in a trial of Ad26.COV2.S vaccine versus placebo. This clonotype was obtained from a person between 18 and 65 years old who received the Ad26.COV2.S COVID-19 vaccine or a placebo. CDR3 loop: CASRRDRASPLHF. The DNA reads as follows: TGTGCCAGTAGAAGGGACAGGGCTTCACCCCTCCACTTT.